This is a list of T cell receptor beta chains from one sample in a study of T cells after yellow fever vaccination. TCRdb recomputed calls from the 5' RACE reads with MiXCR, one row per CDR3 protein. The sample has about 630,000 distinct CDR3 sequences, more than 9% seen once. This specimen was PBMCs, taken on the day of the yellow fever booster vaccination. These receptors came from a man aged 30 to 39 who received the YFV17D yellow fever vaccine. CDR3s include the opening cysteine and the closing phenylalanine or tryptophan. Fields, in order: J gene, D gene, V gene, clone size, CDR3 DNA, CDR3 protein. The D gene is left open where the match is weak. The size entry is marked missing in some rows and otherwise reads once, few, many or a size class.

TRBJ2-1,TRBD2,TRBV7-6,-,TGTGCCAGCAGCGCAGGACTAGCGGGTAGAGATGAGCAGTTCTTC,CASSAGLAGRDEQFF
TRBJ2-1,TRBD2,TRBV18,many,TGTGCCAGCTCAGCATTCCGGGGGGGCCAAAATGAGCAGTTCTTC,CASSAFRGGQNEQFF
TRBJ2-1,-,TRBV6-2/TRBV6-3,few,TGTGCCAGCAGTTCAGGACTCCAAAATGAGCAGTTCTTC,CASSSGLQNEQFF
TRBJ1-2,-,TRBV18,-,TGTGCCAGCTCACTCAGCAAAGGAAACTATGGCTACACCTTC,CASSLSKGNYGYTF
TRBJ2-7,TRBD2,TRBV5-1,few,TGCGCCAGCAGCCCAAGCGGGGTTCCCTACGAGCAGTACTTC,CASSPSGVPYEQYF
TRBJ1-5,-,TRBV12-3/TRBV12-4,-,TGTGCCAGCAGTTTAGGGGGGACGGTAAATCAGCCCCAGCATTTT,CASSLGGTVNQPQHF
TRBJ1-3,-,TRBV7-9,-,TGTGCCAGCAGCATTCAGGGCTCTGGAAACACCATATATTTT,CASSIQGSGNTIYF
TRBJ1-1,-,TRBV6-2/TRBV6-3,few,TGTGCCAGCGATTCCGTCGGAACTGAAGCTTTCTTT,CASDSVGTEAFF
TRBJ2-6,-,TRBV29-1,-,TGCAGCGCATCACAGGGTCTCAGTGGGGCCAACGTCCTGACTTTC,CSASQGLSGANVLTF
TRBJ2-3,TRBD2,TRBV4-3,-,TGCGCCAGCAGCCAAGCGCCCCGTAGCGGGAGTGGGACAGATACGCAGTATTTT,CASSQAPRSGSGTDTQYF
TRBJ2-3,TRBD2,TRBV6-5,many,TGTGCCAGCAGTTACGGGCGGGAGTCAGATACGCAGTATTTT,CASSYGRESDTQYF
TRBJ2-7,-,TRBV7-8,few,TGTGCCAGCAGCTTAGGCTCTTCGACGGTCTACGAGCAGTACTTC,CASSLGSSTVYEQYF
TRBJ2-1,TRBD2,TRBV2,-,TGTGCCAGCAGCCGACTAGCGGGAGGAGGCTACAATGAGCAGTTCTTC,CASSRLAGGGYNEQFF
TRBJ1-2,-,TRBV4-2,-,TGTGCCAGCAGCTTTGAAGGGGGGACTTCTGGCTACACCTTC,CASSFEGGTSGYTF
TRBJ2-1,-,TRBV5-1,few,TGCGCCAGCAGCTTGGACCCCCCTAACAGCAATGAGCAGTTCTTC,CASSLDPPNSNEQFF
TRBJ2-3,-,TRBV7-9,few,TGTGCCAGCAGCTTCCGGGACTGGGGCACAGATACGCAGTATTTT,CASSFRDWGTDTQYF